A selection of T cell receptor beta chains follows, all from one sample in a study of blood T cell repertoires in COVID-19. Sequenced by immunoSEQ multiplex PCR; TCRdb stores in-frame clones only, minus some. This repertoire shows about 330,000 clones, 85% to 90% found once; its top ten account for 4%. Material for sequencing was peripheral blood. The receptors were sampled from a woman aged 45-65 years with active or convalescent COVID-19. Each CDR3 is given with its conserved first and last residue. Fields, in order: D gene, clone size, V gene, J gene, CDR3 DNA, CDR3 protein. The D gene is left open where the match is weak. For some rows the clone size is stated as once, few or many, or as a class when expanded; others skip it.

>NA|NA|TRBV5-5|TRBJ1-1
TGTGCCAGCAGCTTGGGGCCCCGGACAGTGAACACTGAAGCTTTCTTT
CASSLGPRTVNTEAFF
>TRBD2|NA|TRBV3-1/TRBV3-2|TRBJ2-2
TGTGCCAGCAGCCAACCAACACTAGCGCCGAAAAACGATAGGAACACCGGGGAGCTGTTTTTT
CASSQPTLAPKNDRNTGELFF
>NA|NA|TRBV4-3|TRBJ1-1
TGCGCCAGCAGCCAAGTTGAAGGGGACACTGAAGCTTTCTTT
CASSQVEGDTEAFF
>TRBD2|NA|TRBV28|TRBJ2-1
TGTGCCAGCAGTTTTGGGCCCGGGACTAGCTACTTAAGCTCCTACAATGAGCAGTTCTTC
CASSFGPGTSYLSSYNEQFF
>NA|NA|TRBV7-2|TRBJ1-5
TGTGCCAGCAGCTCGCGGGACGGCTATCAGCCCCAGCATTTT
CASSSRDGYQPQHF
>TRBD1|few|TRBV3-1/TRBV3-2|TRBJ2-1
TGTGCCAGCAGCACCGAGGGACAGAGCTCCTACAATGAGCAGTTCTTC
CASSTEGQSSYNEQFF
>NA|NA|TRBV6-5|TRBJ2-1
TGTGCCAGCAGTTACTCGGACTACAGGGGAGAGCAGTTCTTC
CASSYSDYRGEQFF
>TRBD2|NA|TRBV7-9|TRBJ2-1
TGTGCCAGCAGCTTAGCGTCTAGCGGGGGAAATGAGCAGTTCTTC
CASSLASSGGNEQFF
>NA|NA|TRBV7-8|TRBJ2-7
TGTGCCAGCAGCTACGGAGATTACGAGCAGTACTTC
CASSYGDYEQYF
>NA|NA|TRBV19|TRBJ1-5
TGTGCCAGTACGGGTTTGCGGAATCAGCCCCAGCATTTT
CASTGLRNQPQHF
>NA|few|TRBV3-1/TRBV3-2|TRBJ1-1
TGTGCCAGCAGCCAAGATTCCGGAGGGAACACTGAAGCTTTCTTT
CASSQDSGGNTEAFF
>NA|once|TRBV5-4|TRBJ1-1
TGTGCCAGCAGCTTGTTTCAGGGAGGAGTGGAAACTGAAGCTTTCTTT
CASSLFQGGVETEAFF
>NA|NA|TRBV4-1|TRBJ1-4
TGCGCCAGCAGCCAAGACGGGCCCCGACACAGGATTGCAACTAATGAAAAACTGTTTTTT
CASSQDGPRHRIATNEKLFF
>NA|NA|TRBV5-1|TRBJ1-4
TGCGCCAGCAGCTTGGGACAGGTTAATGAAAAACTGTTTTTT
CASSLGQVNEKLFF
>NA|once|TRBV7-9|TRBJ2-5
TGTGCCAGCAGTGCAACCGGGTGGGAGACCCAGTACTTC
CASSATGWETQYF
>NA|NA|TRBV4-3|TRBJ2-4
TGCGCCAGCAGCCTAGATCTGTCCAAAAACATTCAGTACTTC
CASSLDLSKNIQYF
>TRBD1|NA|TRBV4-1|TRBJ2-7
TGCGCCAGCAGCCAAGACGGGACAGGGCCCTACGAGCAGTACTTC
CASSQDGTGPYEQYF
>NA|NA|TRBV12-3/TRBV12-4|TRBJ2-7
TGTGCCAGCAGTCTACCGAACTCCTACGAGCAGTACTTC
CASSLPNSYEQYF
>TRBD2|NA|TRBV14|TRBJ2-1
TGTGCCAGCAGCCAAGAGCCCCTTGCGGGAGGGCTCTACAATGAGCAGTTCTTC
CASSQEPLAGGLYNEQFF
>NA|NA|TRBV29-1|TRBJ2-2
TGCAGCGTTGTGGAGCAGGGTCTCACCGGGGAGCTGTTTTTT
CSVVEQGLTGELFF
>NA|once|TRBV6-4|TRBJ1-4
TGTGCCAGCAGTGACGGGAGAGGAAAACTGTTTTTT
CASSDGRGKLFF
>NA|NA|TRBV19|TRBJ2-5
TGTGCCAGTAGTATAGGAGTTGTGGAGACCCAGTACTTC
CASSIGVVETQYF
>NA|NA|TRBV7-9|TRBJ2-7
TGTGCCAGCAGCTCCGGGACACCCTACGAGCAGTACTTC
CASSSGTPYEQYF
>TRBD2|NA|TRBV19|TRBJ2-1
TGTGCCAGTAGTTCCCTAGCGGGGGCCGACTACAATGAGCAGTTCTTC
CASSSLAGADYNEQFF
>NA|once|TRBV7-9|TRBJ2-2
TGTGCCAGCAGCTTACGGCGGTCGGCCGGGGAGCTGTTTTTT
CASSLRRSAGELFF
>NA|NA|TRBV14|TRBJ2-2
TGTGCCAGCAGCCAGGGGAGGACAGGCATGAACACCGGGGAGCTGTTTTTT
CASSQGRTGMNTGELFF
>TRBD1|NA|TRBV30|TRBJ1-1
TGTGCCTGGAACAGGGGCGATAAAGCTTTCTTT
CAWNRGDKAFF
>TRBD2|NA|TRBV18|TRBJ2-7
TGTGCCAGCTCACCAGGAGTAGCGGGAGTGGGGGAGCAGTACTTC
CASSPGVAGVGEQYF
>TRBD2|NA|TRBV6-4|TRBJ2-2
TGTGCCAGCAATAGCGGGAGGGACACCGGGGAGCTGTTTTTT
CASNSGRDTGELFF
>NA|NA|TRBV28|TRBJ2-5
TGTGCCAGCAGTTTCCCCCTGACAGGCCTGGGGGCTCAAGAGACCCAGTACTTC
CASSFPLTGLGAQETQYF
>TRBD2|NA|TRBV5-1|TRBJ2-3
TGCGCCAGCAGCTTGTCTGGTAGCGGGGGGATGGGAGATACGCAGTATTTT
CASSLSGSGGMGDTQYF
>NA|NA|TRBV9|TRBJ2-3
TGTGCCAGCAGCGTGCAGGGGGGTAGCACAGATACGCAGTATTTT
CASSVQGGSTDTQYF
>TRBD1|NA|TRBV6-5|TRBJ1-1
TGTGCCAGCAAAGGGGGACAGGGGAACACTGAAGCTTTCTTT
CASKGGQGNTEAFF
>NA|NA|TRBV27|TRBJ1-5
TGTGCCAGCAGTTTCGTAGGGGACAATCAGCCCCAGCATTTT
CASSFVGDNQPQHF
>TRBD1|NA|TRBV12-3/TRBV12-4|TRBJ2-4
TGTGCCAGCAAATGGGACAGGGGGATTCAGTACTTC
CASKWDRGIQYF